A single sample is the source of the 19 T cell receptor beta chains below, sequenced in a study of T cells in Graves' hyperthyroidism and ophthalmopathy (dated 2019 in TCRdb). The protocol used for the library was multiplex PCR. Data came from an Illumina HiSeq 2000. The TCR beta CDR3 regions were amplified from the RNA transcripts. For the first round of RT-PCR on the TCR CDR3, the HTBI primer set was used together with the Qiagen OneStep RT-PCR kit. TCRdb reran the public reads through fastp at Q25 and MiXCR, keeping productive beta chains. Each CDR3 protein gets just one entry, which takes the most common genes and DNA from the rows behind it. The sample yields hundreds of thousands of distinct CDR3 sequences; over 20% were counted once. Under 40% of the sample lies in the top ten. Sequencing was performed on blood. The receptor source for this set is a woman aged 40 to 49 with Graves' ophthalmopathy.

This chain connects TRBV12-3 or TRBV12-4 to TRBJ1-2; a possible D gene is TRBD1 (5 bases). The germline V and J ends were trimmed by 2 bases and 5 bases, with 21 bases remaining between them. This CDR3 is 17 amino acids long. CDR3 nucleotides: TGTGCCAGCAGTTTAAAGGGGAGCCGGGGTTGGGGGTATGGCTACACCTTC. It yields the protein CASSLKGSRGWGYGYTF.

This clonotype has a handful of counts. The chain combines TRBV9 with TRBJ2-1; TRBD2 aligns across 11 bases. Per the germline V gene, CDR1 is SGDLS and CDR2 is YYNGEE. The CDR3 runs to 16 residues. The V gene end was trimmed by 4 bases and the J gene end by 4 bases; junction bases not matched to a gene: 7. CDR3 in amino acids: CASSPRTSGSYNEQFF. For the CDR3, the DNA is TGTGCCAGCAGCCCTCGGACTAGCGGGTCGTACAATGAGCAGTTCTTC.

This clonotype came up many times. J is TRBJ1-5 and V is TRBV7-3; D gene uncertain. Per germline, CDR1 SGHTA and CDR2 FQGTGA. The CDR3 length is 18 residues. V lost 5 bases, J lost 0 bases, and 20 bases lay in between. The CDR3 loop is CASSIRASFLYSNQPQHF. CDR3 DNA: TGTGCCAGCAGCATCCGGGCCTCATTTTTATATAGCAATCAGCCCCAGCATTTT.

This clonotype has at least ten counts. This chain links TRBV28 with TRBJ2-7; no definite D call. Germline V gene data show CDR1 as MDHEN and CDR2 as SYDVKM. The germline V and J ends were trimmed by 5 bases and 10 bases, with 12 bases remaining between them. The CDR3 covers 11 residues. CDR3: CASSLTGFQYF. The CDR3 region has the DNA TGTGCCAGCAGTCTAACGGGTTTTCAGTACTTC.

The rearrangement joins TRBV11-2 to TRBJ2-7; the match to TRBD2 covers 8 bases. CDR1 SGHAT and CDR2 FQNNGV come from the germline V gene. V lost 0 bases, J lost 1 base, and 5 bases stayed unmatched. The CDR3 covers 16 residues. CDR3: CASSLDLSGMSYEQYF. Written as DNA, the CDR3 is TGTGCCAGCAGCTTAGATCTTAGCGGGATGTCCTACGAGCAGTACTTC.

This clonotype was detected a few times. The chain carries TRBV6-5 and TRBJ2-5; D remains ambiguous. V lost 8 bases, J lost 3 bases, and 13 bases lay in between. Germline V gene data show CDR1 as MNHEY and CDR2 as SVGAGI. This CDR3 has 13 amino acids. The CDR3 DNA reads TGTGCCAGCCGATACAAGATAGAAGAGACCCAGTACTTC. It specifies CASRYKIEETQYF.

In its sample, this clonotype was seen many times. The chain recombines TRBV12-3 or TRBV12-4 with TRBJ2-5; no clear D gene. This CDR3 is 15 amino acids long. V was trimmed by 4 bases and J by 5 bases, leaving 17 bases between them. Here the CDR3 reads CASSSQFIKTETQYF. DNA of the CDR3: TGTGCCAGCAGTTCCCAATTCATTAAGACGGAGACCCAGTACTTC.

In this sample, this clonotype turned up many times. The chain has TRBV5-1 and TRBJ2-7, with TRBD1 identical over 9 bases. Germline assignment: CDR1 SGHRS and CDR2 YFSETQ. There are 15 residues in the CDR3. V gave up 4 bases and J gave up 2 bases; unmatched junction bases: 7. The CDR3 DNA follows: TGCGCCAGCAGCCCTCCGGGACAGGGCCCCTACGAGCAGTACTTC. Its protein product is CASSPPGQGPYEQYF. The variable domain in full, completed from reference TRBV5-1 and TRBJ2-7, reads KAGVTQTPRYLIKTRGQQVTLSCSPISGHRSVSWYQQTPGQGLQFLFEYFSETQRNKGNFPGRFSGRQFSNSRSEMNVSTLELGDSALYLCASSPPGQGPYEQYFGPGTRLTVT.

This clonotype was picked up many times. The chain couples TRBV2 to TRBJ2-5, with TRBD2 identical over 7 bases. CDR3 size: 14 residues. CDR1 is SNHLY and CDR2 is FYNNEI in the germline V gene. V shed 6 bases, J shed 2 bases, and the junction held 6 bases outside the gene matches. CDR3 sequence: CASRAGTTQETQYF. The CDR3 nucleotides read TGTGCCAGCAGGGCCGGGACTACTCAAGAGACCCAGTACTTC.

The CDR3 sequence is CASRTSGQGAFLETQYF. The CDR3 bases are TGTGCCAGCAGAACATCGGGACAGGGGGCGTTTTTGGAGACCCAGTACTTC. The chain employs TRBV6-1 and TRBJ2-5; 12 bases align to TRBD1. Germline CDR1 and CDR2: MNHNS and SASEGT. After removal of 6 bases from V and 5 bases from J, the junction contained 13 bases not matched to a gene. CDR3 length: 17 amino acids.

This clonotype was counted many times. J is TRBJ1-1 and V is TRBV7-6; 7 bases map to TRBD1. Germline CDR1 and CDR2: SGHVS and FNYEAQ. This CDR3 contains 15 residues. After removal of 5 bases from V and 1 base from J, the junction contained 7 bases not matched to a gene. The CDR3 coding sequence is TGTGCCAGCAGCCCACGACAGGGAGCGAACACTGAAGCTTTCTTT. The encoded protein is CASSPRQGANTEAFF.

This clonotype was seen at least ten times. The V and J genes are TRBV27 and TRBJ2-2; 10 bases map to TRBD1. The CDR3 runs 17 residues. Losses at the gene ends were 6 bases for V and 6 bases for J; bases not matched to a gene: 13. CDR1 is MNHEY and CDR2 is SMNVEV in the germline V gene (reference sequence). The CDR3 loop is CASSEISGTGAPGELFF. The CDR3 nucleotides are TGTGCCAGCAGCGAGATTTCCGGGACAGGGGCTCCCGGGGAGCTGTTTTTT.

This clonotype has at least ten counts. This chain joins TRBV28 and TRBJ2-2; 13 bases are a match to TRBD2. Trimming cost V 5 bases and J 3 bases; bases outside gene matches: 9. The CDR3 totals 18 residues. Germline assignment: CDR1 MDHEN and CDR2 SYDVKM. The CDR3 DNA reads TGTGCCAGCAGTCACCGGACTAGCGGGAGATGGGACACCGGGGAGCTGTTTTTT. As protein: CASSHRTSGRWDTGELFF. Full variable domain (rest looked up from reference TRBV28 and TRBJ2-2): DVKVTQSSRYLVKRTGEKVFLECVQDMDHENMFWYRQDPGLGLRLIYFSYDVKMKEKGDIPEGYSVSREKKERFSLILESASTNQTSMYLCASSHRTSGRWDTGELFFGEGSRLTVL.

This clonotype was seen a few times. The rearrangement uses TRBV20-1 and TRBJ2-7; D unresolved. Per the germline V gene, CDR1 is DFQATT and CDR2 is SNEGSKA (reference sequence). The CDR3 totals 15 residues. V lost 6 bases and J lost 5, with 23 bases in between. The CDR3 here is CSAPLTGPSGHEQYF. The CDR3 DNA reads TGCAGTGCCCCTTTGACCGGGCCCTCCGGACACGAGCAGTACTTC.

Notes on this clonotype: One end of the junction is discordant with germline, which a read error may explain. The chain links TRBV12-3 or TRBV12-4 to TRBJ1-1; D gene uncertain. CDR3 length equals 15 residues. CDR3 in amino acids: CASSLALAGNTEACF. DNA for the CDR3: TGTGCCAGCAGTTTGGCCCTGGCGGGGAACACTGAAGCTTGCTTT.

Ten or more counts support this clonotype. The CDR3, as DNA: TGTGCCATCAGTACCGACAGGGGAGTGAGAGGCTACACCTTC. It is translated as CAISTDRGVRGYTF. The chain combines TRBV10-3 with TRBJ1-2; TRBD1 agrees at 8 bases. Trimming removed 5 bases from V and 8 bases from J; junction bases left unmatched: 10. Germline loops: CDR1 ENHRY, CDR2 SYGVKD. This CDR3 has 14 amino acids.

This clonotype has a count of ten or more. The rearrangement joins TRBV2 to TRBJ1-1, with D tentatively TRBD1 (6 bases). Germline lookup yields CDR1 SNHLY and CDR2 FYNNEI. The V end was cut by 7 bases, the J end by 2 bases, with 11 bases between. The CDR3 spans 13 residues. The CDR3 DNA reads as TGTGCCAGCACGGCAGGGGTTAACACTGAAGCTTTCTTT. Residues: CASTAGVNTEAFF.

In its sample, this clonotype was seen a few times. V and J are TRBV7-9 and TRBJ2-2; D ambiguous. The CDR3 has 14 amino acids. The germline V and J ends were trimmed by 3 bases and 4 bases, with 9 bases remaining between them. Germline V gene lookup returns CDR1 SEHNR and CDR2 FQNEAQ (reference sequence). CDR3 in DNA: TGTGCCAGCAGCTTGGACGGACCCACCGGGGAGCTGTTTTTT. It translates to CASSLDGPTGELFF.

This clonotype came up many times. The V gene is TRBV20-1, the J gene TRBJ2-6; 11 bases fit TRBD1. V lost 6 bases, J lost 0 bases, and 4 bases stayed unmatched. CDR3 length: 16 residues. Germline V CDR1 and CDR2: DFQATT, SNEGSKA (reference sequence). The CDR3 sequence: CSAPDRGHSGANVLTF. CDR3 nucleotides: TGCAGTGCGCCGGACAGGGGGCACTCTGGGGCCAACGTCCTGACTTTC.